This is a list of T cell receptor beta chains from one sample in a study of T cell responses to AZD1222 COVID-19 vaccine. Profiled with immunoSEQ multiplex PCR; TCRdb holds only in-frame clones, not every one. The profile shows roughly 200,000 clones, 90% to 95% of them singletons. The source material was peripheral blood, sampled 28 days after the second dose of the MenACWY control vaccine. The receptors were gathered from an adult who received the MenACWY meningococcal vaccine as a control. CDR3s include the opening cysteine and the closing phenylalanine or tryptophan. D genes are given only for firm matches. Clone size is shown for a subset of rows, as once, few, many or a class of expanded clone.

clone_size	d_call	v_call	j_call	cdr3_nt	cdr3_aa
-	-	TRBV19	TRBJ2-2	TGTGCCAGTAGACCCATGGGCTTAATTGGGGAGCTGTTTTTT	CASRPMGLIGELFF
-	TRBD1	TRBV9	TRBJ1-5	TGTGCCAGCAGCGTGGGACAGGGCAATCAGCCCCAGCATTTT	CASSVGQGNQPQHF
-	-	TRBV6-4	TRBJ2-5	TGTGCCAGCAGTTCCGTCCGTGAGAGCGGAGAGACCCAGTACTTC	CASSSVRESGETQYF
-	-	TRBV4-2	TRBJ2-7	TGTGCCAGCAGCCAAGAGACTCCTCCCTACGAGCAGTACTTC	CASSQETPPYEQYF
-	-	TRBV6-5	TRBJ1-1	TGTGCCAGCAGTCGAGGGGACAACGCTTTCTTT	CASSRGDNAFF
-	-	TRBV30	TRBJ1-5	TGTGCCTGGAGTAATGGAGGGGATCAGCCCCAGCATTTT	CAWSNGGDQPQHF
-	-	TRBV9	TRBJ1-2	TGTGCCAGCAGCGTATATGGGGGATTGGATGGCTACACCTTC	CASSVYGGLDGYTF
-	-	TRBV11-1	TRBJ2-3	TGTGCCAGCAGCTGGACTATAGAGGATACGCAGTATTTT	CASSWTIEDTQYF
-	-	TRBV2	TRBJ2-7	TGTGCCAGCAGTGAAGCAACTAGACTCCTCTCCTACGAGCAGTACTTC	CASSEATRLLSYEQYF
once	-	TRBV6-5	TRBJ1-1	TGTGCCAGCAGGGCAACCCCCACGACTGAAGCTTTCTTT	CASRATPTTEAFF
-	-	TRBV15	TRBJ2-5	TGTGCCACCAGCAGAGAACGAGAAGAGACCCAGTACTTC	CATSREREETQYF
-	-	TRBV5-4	TRBJ2-7	TGTGCCAGCAGCTTAGGGGGACGGCACTACGAGCAGTACTTC	CASSLGGRHYEQYF
-	-	TRBV7-3	TRBJ2-7	TGTGCCAGCAGCTTAACGGGAGGTATCCAGTACGAGCAGTACTTC	CASSLTGGIQYEQYF
-	-	TRBV18	TRBJ2-1	TGTGCCAGCTCACCACAAAGGGGCAATGAGCAGTTCTTC	CASSPQRGNEQFF
-	-	TRBV12-3/TRBV12-4	TRBJ1-5	TGTGCCAGCAGTTTAGGACGACCCCAGCATTTT	CASSLGRPQHF
-	-	TRBV20-1	TRBJ2-1	TGCAGTGCCAGCTACAATGAGCAGTTCTTC	CSASYNEQFF
-	-	TRBV19	TRBJ2-7	TGTGCCAGTAGTACGACCCGGGGGTACGAGCAGTACTTC	CASSTTRGYEQYF
once	-	TRBV9	TRBJ1-2	TGTGCCAGCAGCCCCGGACAGTCGATTAACTATGGCTACACCTTC	CASSPGQSINYGYTF
once	-	TRBV25-1	TRBJ1-3	TGTGCCAGCAGTGAAGGACAGTTCTCTGGAAACACCATATATTTT	CASSEGQFSGNTIYF
-	TRBD2	TRBV6-2/TRBV6-3	TRBJ2-1	TGTGCCAGCAGTTACTCGAAGGCTAGCGGGAGGAGGGATGAGCAGTTCTTC	CASSYSKASGRRDEQFF
-	-	TRBV29-1	TRBJ1-1	TGCAGCGTTGAGCCCAGGGGGAACACTGAAGCTTTCTTT	CSVEPRGNTEAFF
-	TRBD1	TRBV9	TRBJ1-3	TGTGCCAGCAGCGCGGCAGGGGGGATTAACACCATATATTTT	CASSAAGGINTIYF
-	TRBD1	TRBV6-2/TRBV6-3	TRBJ1-5	TGTGCCAGCAGTTCTGGGACAGGCCTCAATCAGCCCCAGCATTTT	CASSSGTGLNQPQHF
once	-	TRBV9	TRBJ1-2	TGTGCCAGCAGCGTAGACCCGGGACTTAACTATGGCTACACCTTC	CASSVDPGLNYGYTF
-	-	TRBV11-3	TRBJ1-1	TGTGCCAGCAGCCCCTCACAGGGTGAAGGAACTGAAGCTTTCTTT	CASSPSQGEGTEAFF
-	-	TRBV18	TRBJ2-3	TGTGCCAGCTCACCACAGCTCGCTAGCGGCACAGATACGCAGTATTTT	CASSPQLASGTDTQYF
-	TRBD1	TRBV4-2	TRBJ1-2	TGTGCCAGCAGCCCGGGACAGACGAATGGCTACACCTTC	CASSPGQTNGYTF
-	TRBD1	TRBV11-3	TRBJ1-1	TGTGCCAGCAGCTCCGGGACAGGGGGCATATATACTGAAGCTTTCTTT	CASSSGTGGIYTEAFF
-	-	TRBV5-5	TRBJ2-7	TGTGCCAGCAGCCATCAGAATTTCTACGAGCAGTACTTC	CASSHQNFYEQYF
-	TRBD1	TRBV19	TRBJ2-2	TGTGCCAGTAACCGGGACAGGGGGGGAATCACCGGGGAGCTGTTTTTT	CASNRDRGGITGELFF
once	-	TRBV20-1	TRBJ2-3	TGCAGTGCTAGTAGGTTGACTAGCACAGATACGCAGTATTTT	CSASRLTSTDTQYF
-	TRBD2	TRBV7-9	TRBJ2-7	TGTGCCAGCGGACGACTAGCGGGCCAATCCTACGAGCAGTACTTC	CASGRLAGQSYEQYF
-	TRBD1	TRBV5-1	TRBJ1-3	TGCGCCAGCAGCTCGTCCGCAGGGGGCCCTGGTAGCTCTGGAAACACCATATATTTT	CASSSSAGGPGSSGNTIYF
-	-	TRBV27	TRBJ2-7	TGTGCCAGCAGTTTTTGGCCAGGGCCCTCCTACGAGCAGTACTTC	CASSFWPGPSYEQYF
-	-	TRBV15	TRBJ2-2	TGTGCCACCAGCAGAGATCCAGTGACCGGGGAGCTGTTTTTT	CATSRDPVTGELFF
-	-	TRBV7-8	TRBJ2-2	TGTGCCACCCTACAGACCGGGGAGCTGTTTTTT	CATLQTGELFF
-	TRBD1	TRBV29-1	TRBJ1-2	TGCAGCGTTGAAGAGGGCCAGGGGGCTGGCTACACCTTC	CSVEEGQGAGYTF
-	-	TRBV21-1	TRBJ2-1	TGTGCCAGCAGCAAAGTTGGGACTAGCCCTATTGAGCAGTTCTTC	CASSKVGTSPIEQFF
many	TRBD1	TRBV27	TRBJ1-6	TGTGCCAGCAGTTCCCTGGGACAGAGCTATAATTCACCCCTCCACTTT	CASSSLGQSYNSPLHF
-	-	TRBV27	TRBJ2-7	TGTGCCAGCAGCTCAGGGGTTATCCCCTACGAGCAGTACTTC	CASSSGVIPYEQYF
few	TRBD1	TRBV29-1	TRBJ1-5	TGCAGCGTGGGAGGACAGGATCAGCCCCAGCATTTT	CSVGGQDQPQHF
-	-	TRBV7-9	TRBJ2-7	TGTGCCAGCACCCTCTGGGTGGGACGCCAAATCTACGAGCAGTACTTC	CASTLWVGRQIYEQYF
once	-	TRBV28	TRBJ2-7	TGTGCCAGCAGCTTGGATGCATCTAGGGGTGGCGGACACTTC	CASSLDASRGGGHF
-	TRBD1	TRBV14	TRBJ2-2	TGTGCCAGCAGCCAACAAGAGGGGGCTGGCACCGGGGAGCTGTTTTTT	CASSQQEGAGTGELFF
once	-	TRBV12-5	TRBJ2-7	TGTGCTAGTGCCCAGTGGGGGATTGAAGACGAGCAGTACTTC	CASAQWGIEDEQYF
few	-	TRBV21-1	TRBJ1-2	TGTGCCAGCTGCCGACAGATCATCTATGGCTACACCTTC	CASCRQIIYGYTF
-	-	TRBV21-1	TRBJ2-7	TGTGCCAGCAGCAGGGGACTAGCGGGAGGGTACTCCTACGAGCAGTACTTC	CASSRGLAGGYSYEQYF
-	TRBD1	TRBV2	TRBJ1-5	TGTGCCAGCAGTGCCTCCAGGGGGAGCAATCAGCCCCAGCATTTT	CASSASRGSNQPQHF
-	-	TRBV12-3/TRBV12-4	TRBJ2-2	TGTGTCACCGGGGAGCTGTTTTTT	CVTGELFF
once	-	TRBV6-5	TRBJ1-1	TGTGCCAGCAGTTACTCGAGACTCATGAACACTGAAGCTTTCTTT	CASSYSRLMNTEAFF
-	TRBD2	TRBV6-2/TRBV6-3	TRBJ2-1	TGTGCCAGCAGTCTAGCGGGAGCTCGGGATGAGCAGTTCTTC	CASSLAGARDEQFF
-	-	TRBV27	TRBJ1-6	TGTGCCAGCAGTTTTCAGACCTCCTATAATTCACCCCTCCACTTT	CASSFQTSYNSPLHF
-	-	TRBV5-6	TRBJ2-7	TGTGCCAGCAGCTTGTGGCATAGGTCCTACGAGCAGTACTTC	CASSLWHRSYEQYF
-	-	TRBV7-9	TRBJ1-1	TGTGCCAGCACCCCAAGGGGGGAGACTAAAGGGGACACTGAAGCTTTCTTT	CASTPRGETKGDTEAFF